This TCR beta chain was recorded in a study of T cells in Graves' hyperthyroidism and ophthalmopathy. This CDR3 has 15 residues. V lost 3 bases to trimming and J lost 2 bases, with 14 bases between them. CDR1 is SGHKS, CDR2 YYEKEE, per germline (reference sequence). The investigators amplified TCR beta CDR3 regions from RNA transcripts. First-round RT-PCR targeting the TCR CDR3 was performed with the HTBI primer set. A single record per CDR3 protein comes from TCRdb applying MiXCR to the multiplex PCR reads. The sample records 490,000 or so distinct CDR3 sequences, roughly 23% being singletons. This rearrangement joins TRBV5-5 to TRBJ2-5, with D unresolved. The clonotype originates from a woman between 65 and 79 years old with Graves' ophthalmopathy. The sequencing sample was made of blood. The CDR3 DNA sequence: TGTGCCAGCAGCTACGAGATTGGCCCACAAGAGACCCAGTACTTC. Residues: CASSYEIGPQETQYF. The full variable domain, in which reference TRBV5-5 and TRBJ2-5 provide the parts outside the CDR3, is DAGVTQSPTHLIKTRGQQVTLRCSPISGHKSVSWYQQVLGQGPQFIFQYYEKEERGRGNFPDRFSARQFPNYSSELNVNALLLGDSALYLCASSYEIGPQETQYFGPGTRLLVL.